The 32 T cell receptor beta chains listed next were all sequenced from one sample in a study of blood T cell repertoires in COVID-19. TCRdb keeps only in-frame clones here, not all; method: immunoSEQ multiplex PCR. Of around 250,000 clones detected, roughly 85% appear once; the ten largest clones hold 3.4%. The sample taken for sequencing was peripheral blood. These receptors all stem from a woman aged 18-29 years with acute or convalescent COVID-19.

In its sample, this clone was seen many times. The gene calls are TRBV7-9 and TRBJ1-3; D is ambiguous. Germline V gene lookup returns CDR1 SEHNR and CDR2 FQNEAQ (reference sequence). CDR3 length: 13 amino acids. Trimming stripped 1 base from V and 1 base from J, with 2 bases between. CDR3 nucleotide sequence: TGTGCCAGCAGCTTAGTATCTGGAAACACCATATATTTT. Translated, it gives CASSLVSGNTIYF.

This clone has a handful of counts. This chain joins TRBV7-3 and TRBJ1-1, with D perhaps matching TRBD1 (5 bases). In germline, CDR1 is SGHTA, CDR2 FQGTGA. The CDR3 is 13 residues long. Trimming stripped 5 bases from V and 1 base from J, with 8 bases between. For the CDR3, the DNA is TGTGCCAGCAGCCGGACACAGAACACTGAAGCTTTCTTT. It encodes CASSRTQNTEAFF.

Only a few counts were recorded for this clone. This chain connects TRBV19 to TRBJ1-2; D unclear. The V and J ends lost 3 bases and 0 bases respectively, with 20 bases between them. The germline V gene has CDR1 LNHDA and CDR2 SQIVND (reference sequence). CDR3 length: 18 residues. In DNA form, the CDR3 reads TGTGCCAGTAGTATCATTGGGCCTACAGAGTTGGCTAACTATGGCTACACCTTC. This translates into CASSIIGPTELANYGYTF.

The DNA for the CDR3 is TGTGCCAGCAGCTTGCATGGGACAGGGGGGAAAAACATTCAGTACTTC. Translated, it gives CASSLHGTGGKNIQYF. The V call is TRBV5-4, the J call TRBJ2-4; 11 bases align to TRBD1. The germline gives CDR1 SGHNT, CDR2 YYREEE (reference sequence). CDR3 size: 16 residues. The V segment lost 1 base and the J segment 4 bases; nucleotides outside the gene matches: 4. Together with reference TRBV5-4 and TRBJ2-4, the CDR3 gives the full variable domain: ETGVTQSPTHLIKTRGQQVTLRCSSQSGHNTVSWYQQALGQGPQFIFQYYREEENGRGNFPPRFSGLQFPNYSSELNVNALELDDSALYLCASSLHGTGGKNIQYFGAGTRLSVL.

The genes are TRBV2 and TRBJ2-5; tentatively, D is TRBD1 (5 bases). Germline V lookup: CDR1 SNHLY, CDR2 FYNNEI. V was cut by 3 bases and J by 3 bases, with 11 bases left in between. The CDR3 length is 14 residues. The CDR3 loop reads CASSEGRDEETQYF. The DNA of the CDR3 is TGTGCCAGCAGTGAGGGCAGGGATGAAGAGACCCAGTACTTC.

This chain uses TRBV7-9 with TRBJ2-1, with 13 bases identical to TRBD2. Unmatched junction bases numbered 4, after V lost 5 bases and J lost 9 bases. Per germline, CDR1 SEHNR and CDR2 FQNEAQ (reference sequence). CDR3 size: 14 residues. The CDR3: CASSTTSGRPEQFF. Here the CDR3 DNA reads TGTGCCAGCAGCACGACTAGCGGGAGGCCTGAGCAGTTCTTC.

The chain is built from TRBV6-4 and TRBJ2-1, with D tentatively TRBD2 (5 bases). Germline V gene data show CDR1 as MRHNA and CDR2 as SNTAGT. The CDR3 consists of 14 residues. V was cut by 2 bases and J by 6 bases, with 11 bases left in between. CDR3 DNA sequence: TGTGCCAGCAGTGACGCCTCACTAGGCAATGAGCAGTTCTTC. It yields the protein CASSDASLGNEQFF.

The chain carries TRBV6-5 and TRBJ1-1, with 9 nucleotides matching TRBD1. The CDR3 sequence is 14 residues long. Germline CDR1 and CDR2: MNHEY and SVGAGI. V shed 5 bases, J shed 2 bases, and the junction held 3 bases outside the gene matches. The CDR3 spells CASSRDRVNTEAFF. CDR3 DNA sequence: TGTGCCAGCAGTAGGGACAGGGTCAACACTGAAGCTTTCTTT.

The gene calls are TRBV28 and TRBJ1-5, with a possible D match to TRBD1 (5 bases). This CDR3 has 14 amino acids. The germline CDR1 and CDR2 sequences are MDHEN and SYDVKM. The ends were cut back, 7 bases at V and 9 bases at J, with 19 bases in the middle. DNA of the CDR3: TGTGCCAGCACCCCGGACACAAAGGGATGGCCCCAGCATTTT. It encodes CASTPDTKGWPQHF.

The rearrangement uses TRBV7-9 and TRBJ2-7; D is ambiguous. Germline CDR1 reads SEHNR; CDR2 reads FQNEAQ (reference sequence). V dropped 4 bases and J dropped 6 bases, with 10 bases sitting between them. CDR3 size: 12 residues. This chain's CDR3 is CASSSALAEQYF. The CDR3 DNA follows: TGTGCCAGCAGCTCCGCTTTAGCCGAGCAGTACTTC.

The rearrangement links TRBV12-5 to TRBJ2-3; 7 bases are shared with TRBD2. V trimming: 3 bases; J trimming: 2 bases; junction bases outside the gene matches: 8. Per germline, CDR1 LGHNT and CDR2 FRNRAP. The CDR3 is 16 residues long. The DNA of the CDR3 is TGTGCTAGTGGTTTTGGCCGGGAGGATTACACAGATACGCAGTATTTT. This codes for CASGFGREDYTDTQYF.

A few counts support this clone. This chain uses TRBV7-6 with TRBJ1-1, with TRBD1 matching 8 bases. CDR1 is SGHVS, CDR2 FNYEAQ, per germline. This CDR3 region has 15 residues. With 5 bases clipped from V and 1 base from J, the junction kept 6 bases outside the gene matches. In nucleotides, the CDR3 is TGTGCCAGCAGCACCCGGACAGGGAGGAACACTGAAGCTTTCTTT. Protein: CASSTRTGRNTEAFF.

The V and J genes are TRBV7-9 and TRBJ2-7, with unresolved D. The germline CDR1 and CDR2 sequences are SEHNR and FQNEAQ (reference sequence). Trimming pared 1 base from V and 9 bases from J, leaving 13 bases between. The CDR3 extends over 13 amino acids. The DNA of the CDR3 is TGTGCCAGCAGCTTAGACGGATTTCGGGTGCAGTACTTC. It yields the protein CASSLDGFRVQYF.

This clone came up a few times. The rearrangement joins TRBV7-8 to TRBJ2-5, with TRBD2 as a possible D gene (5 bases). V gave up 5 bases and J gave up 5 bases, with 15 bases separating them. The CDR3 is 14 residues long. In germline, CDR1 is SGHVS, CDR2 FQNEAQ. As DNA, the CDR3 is TGTGCCAGCAGCCGCCGGGGTAGTCGGGAGACCCAGTACTTC. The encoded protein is CASSRRGSRETQYF. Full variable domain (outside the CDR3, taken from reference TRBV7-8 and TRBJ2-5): GAGVSQSPRYKVAKRGQDVALRCDPISGHVSLFWYQQALGQGPEFLTYFQNEAQLDKSGLPSDRFFAERPEGSVSTLKIQRTQQEDSAVYLCASSRRGSRETQYFGPGTRLLVL.

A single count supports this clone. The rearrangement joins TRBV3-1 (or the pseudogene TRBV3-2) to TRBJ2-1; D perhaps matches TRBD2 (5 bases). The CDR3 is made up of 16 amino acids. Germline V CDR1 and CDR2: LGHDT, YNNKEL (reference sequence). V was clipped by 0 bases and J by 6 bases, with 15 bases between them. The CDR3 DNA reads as TGTGCCAGCAGCCAAGATCGACTGAGGGCTCTCAATGAGCAGTTCTTC. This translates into CASSQDRLRALNEQFF.

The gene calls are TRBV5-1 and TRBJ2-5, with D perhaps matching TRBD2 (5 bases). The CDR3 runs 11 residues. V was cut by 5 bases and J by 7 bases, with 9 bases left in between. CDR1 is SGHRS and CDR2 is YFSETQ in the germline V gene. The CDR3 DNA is TGCGCCAGCAGTATGGAGGCGACCCAGTACTTC. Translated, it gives CASSMEATQYF.

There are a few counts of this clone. The CDR3 DNA is TGTGCCAGTAGTATCCTGACAAGCGGTTATGGCTACACCTTC. Encoded protein: CASSILTSGYGYTF. V gene TRBV19 combines with J gene TRBJ1-2; no reliable D call. The germline gives CDR1 LNHDA, CDR2 SQIVND (reference sequence). Trimming pared 3 bases from V and 5 bases from J, leaving 13 bases between. This CDR3 has 14 amino acids.

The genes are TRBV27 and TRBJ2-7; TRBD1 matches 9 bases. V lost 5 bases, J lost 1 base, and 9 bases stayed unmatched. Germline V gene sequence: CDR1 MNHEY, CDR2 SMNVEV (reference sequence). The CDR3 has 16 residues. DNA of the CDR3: TGTGCCAGCAGTCCCGGGACAGGGTGGGGATCCTACGAGCAGTACTTC. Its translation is CASSPGTGWGSYEQYF.

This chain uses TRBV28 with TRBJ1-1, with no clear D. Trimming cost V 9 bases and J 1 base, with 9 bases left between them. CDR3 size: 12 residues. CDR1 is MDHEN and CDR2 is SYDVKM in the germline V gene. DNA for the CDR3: TGTGCCAGTGCCCTTAGGAACACTGAAGCTTTCTTT. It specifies CASALRNTEAFF.

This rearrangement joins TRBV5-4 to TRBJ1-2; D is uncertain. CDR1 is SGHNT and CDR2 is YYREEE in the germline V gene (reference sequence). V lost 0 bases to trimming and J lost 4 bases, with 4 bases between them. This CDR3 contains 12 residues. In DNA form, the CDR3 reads TGTGCCAGCAGCTTGGCCTCCTATGGCTACACCTTC. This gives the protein CASSLASYGYTF.

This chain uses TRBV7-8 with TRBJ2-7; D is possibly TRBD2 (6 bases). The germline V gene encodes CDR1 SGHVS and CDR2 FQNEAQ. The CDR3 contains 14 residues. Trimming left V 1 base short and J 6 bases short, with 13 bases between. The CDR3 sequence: CASSLGGKVGEQYF. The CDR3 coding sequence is TGTGCCAGCAGCTTAGGCGGGAAAGTGGGCGAGCAGTACTTC.

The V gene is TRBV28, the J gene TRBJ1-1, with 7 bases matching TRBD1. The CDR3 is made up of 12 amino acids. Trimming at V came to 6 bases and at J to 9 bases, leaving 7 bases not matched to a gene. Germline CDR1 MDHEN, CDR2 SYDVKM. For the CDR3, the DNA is TGTGCCAGCAGATTTAGACAGGGCAAAGCTTTCTTT. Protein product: CASRFRQGKAFF.

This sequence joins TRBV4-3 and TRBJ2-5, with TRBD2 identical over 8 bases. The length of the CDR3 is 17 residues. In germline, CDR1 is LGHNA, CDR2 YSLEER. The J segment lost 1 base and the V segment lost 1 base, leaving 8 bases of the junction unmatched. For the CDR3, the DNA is TGCGCCAGCAGCCAAGCAACGGGGGGGCTTGCCCAAGAGACCCAGTACTTC. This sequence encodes CASSQATGGLAQETQYF.

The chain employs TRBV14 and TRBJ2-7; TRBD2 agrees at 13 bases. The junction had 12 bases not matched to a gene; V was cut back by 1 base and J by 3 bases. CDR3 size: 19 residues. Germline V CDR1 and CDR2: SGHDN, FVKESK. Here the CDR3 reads CASSQGLAGGVGDFYEQYF. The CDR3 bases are TGTGCCAGCAGCCAAGGACTAGCGGGAGGAGTGGGCGACTTCTACGAGCAGTACTTC.

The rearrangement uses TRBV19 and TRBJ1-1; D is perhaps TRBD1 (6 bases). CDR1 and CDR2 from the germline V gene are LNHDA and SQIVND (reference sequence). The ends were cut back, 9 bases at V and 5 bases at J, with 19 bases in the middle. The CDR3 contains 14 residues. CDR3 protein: CASRPRGPGTEAFF. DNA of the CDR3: TGTGCCAGCAGGCCGCGGGGGCCAGGGACTGAAGCTTTCTTT.

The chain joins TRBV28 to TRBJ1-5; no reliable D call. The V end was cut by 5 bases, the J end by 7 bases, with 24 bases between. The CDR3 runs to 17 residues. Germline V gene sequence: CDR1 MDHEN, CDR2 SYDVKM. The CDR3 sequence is CASSLLGLQRRGQPQHF. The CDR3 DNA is TGTGCCAGCAGTCTCTTAGGCCTACAGCGTCGAGGGCAGCCCCAGCATTTT.

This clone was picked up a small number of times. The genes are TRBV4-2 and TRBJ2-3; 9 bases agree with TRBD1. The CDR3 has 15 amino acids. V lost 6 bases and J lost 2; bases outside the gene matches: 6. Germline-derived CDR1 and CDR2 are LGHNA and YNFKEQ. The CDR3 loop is CASSRGQGHTDTQYF. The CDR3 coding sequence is TGTGCCAGCAGTCGAGGACAGGGGCACACAGATACGCAGTATTTT.

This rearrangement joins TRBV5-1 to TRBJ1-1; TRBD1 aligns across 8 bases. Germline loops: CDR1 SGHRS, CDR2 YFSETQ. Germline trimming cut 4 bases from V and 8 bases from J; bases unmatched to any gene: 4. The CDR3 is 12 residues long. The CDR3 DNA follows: TGCGCCAGCAGCCCCGGACAGGGCGAAGCTTTCTTT. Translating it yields CASSPGQGEAFF.

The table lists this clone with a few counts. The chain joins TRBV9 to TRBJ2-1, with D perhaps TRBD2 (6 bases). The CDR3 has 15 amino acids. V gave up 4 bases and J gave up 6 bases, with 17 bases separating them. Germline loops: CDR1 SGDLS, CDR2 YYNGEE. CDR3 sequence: CASSRTEGIVNEQFF. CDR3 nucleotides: TGTGCCAGCAGCCGTACGGAGGGGATAGTCAATGAGCAGTTCTTC.

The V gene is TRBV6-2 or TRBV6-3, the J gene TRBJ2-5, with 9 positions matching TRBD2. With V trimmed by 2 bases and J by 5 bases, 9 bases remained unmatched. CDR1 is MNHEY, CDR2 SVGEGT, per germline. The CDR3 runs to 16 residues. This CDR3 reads CASSYRIAGVRETQYF. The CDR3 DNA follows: TGTGCCAGCAGTTACAGGATAGCGGGAGTGAGGGAGACCCAGTACTTC.

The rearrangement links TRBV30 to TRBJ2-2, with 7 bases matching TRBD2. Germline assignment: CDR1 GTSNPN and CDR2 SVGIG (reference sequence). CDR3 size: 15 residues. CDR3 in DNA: TGTAGTTGGAGGCGGGAGCAAACGAACACCGGGGAGCTGTTTTTT. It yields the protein CSWRREQTNTGELFF.

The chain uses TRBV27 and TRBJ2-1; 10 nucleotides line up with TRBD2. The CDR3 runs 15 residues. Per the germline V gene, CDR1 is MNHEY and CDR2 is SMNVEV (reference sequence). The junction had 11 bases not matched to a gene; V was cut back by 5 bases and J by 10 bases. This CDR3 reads CASSLIAGGAAEQFF. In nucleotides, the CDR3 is TGTGCCAGCAGTCTTATAGCGGGAGGAGCGGCGGAGCAGTTCTTC.